These T cell receptor beta chains were read from a single sample in a study of T-cell memory formation after mild COVID-19. TCRdb recomputed calls from the 5' RACE reads with MiXCR, one row per CDR3 protein. The sample includes a few hundred thousand distinct CDR3 sequences, approximately 15% seen only once; the top ten take about 22%. Sequenced sample: PBMCs or a T cell subset sorted from them (not recorded which). The receptors were sampled from a man between 18 and 35 years old who had mild COVID-19 (a few samples of this study predate the infection). Cell type and time point are not known. Both conserved end residues are part of each CDR3. Fields, in order: J gene, CDR3 length, V gene, CDR3 protein.

J gene: TRBJ2-1
CDR3 length: 14
V gene: TRBV2
CDR3 protein: CASSDLGRNNEQFF

J gene: TRBJ2-2
CDR3 length: 16
V gene: TRBV5-1
CDR3 protein: CASSLRAGVTTGELFF

J gene: TRBJ2-1
CDR3 length: 16
V gene: TRBV6-2/TRBV6-3
CDR3 protein: CASSPWSGLSYNEQFF

J gene: TRBJ2-3
CDR3 length: 15
V gene: TRBV4-3
CDR3 protein: CASSQVKGGGDTQYF

J gene: TRBJ1-6
CDR3 length: 15
V gene: TRBV4-3
CDR3 protein: CASSQDSQGSSPLHF

J gene: TRBJ1-5
CDR3 length: 13
V gene: TRBV7-8
CDR3 protein: CASSGQGDQPQHF

J gene: TRBJ2-2
CDR3 length: 13
V gene: TRBV2
CDR3 protein: CASSDQGGGELFF

J gene: TRBJ2-5
CDR3 length: 16
V gene: TRBV30
CDR3 protein: CAWSVARGRGRGTQYF

J gene: TRBJ1-2
CDR3 length: 16
V gene: TRBV4-3
CDR3 protein: CASSQDWQGKRDGYTF

J gene: TRBJ2-3
CDR3 length: 14
V gene: TRBV2
CDR3 protein: CASSIVPGEDTQYF

J gene: TRBJ1-4
CDR3 length: 12
V gene: TRBV6-6
CDR3 protein: CASRVGVEELFF

J gene: TRBJ2-7
CDR3 length: 13
V gene: TRBV24-1
CDR3 protein: CATPPGQGYEQYF

J gene: TRBJ2-1
CDR3 length: 13
V gene: TRBV5-6
CDR3 protein: CASSLASAYEQFF

J gene: TRBJ1-5
CDR3 length: 14
V gene: TRBV10-3
CDR3 protein: CAIGPDGSNQPQHF

J gene: TRBJ2-7
CDR3 length: 14
V gene: TRBV5-1
CDR3 protein: CASSKGAGFYEQYF

J gene: TRBJ2-3
CDR3 length: 16
V gene: TRBV18
CDR3 protein: CASSPPRQGAADTQYF

J gene: TRBJ2-5
CDR3 length: 13
V gene: TRBV7-9
CDR3 protein: CASSIDGRETQYF

J gene: TRBJ2-3
CDR3 length: 16
V gene: TRBV5-1
CDR3 protein: CASSLGPSGGTDTQYF

J gene: TRBJ1-2
CDR3 length: 15
V gene: TRBV7-2
CDR3 protein: CASSLALGTGNGYTF

J gene: TRBJ2-5
CDR3 length: 17
V gene: TRBV9
CDR3 protein: CASSVATRGQGQETQYF

J gene: TRBJ2-3
CDR3 length: 17
V gene: TRBV12-5
CDR3 protein: CASGLSLATTEPDTQYF

J gene: TRBJ2-6
CDR3 length: 13
V gene: TRBV4-1
CDR3 protein: CASSQVGANVLTF

J gene: TRBJ1-1
CDR3 length: 16
V gene: TRBV12-3/TRBV12-4
CDR3 protein: CASSSRGQLEGAEAFF

J gene: TRBJ1-5
CDR3 length: 14
V gene: TRBV12-3/TRBV12-4
CDR3 protein: CASSWQVSNQPQHF

J gene: TRBJ2-5
CDR3 length: 14
V gene: TRBV4-1
CDR3 protein: CASSQATPKETQYF

J gene: TRBJ1-3
CDR3 length: 11
V gene: TRBV6-6
CDR3 protein: CAAESGNTIYF

J gene: TRBJ2-1
CDR3 length: 14
V gene: TRBV12-3/TRBV12-4
CDR3 protein: CASSPGSSYNEQFF

J gene: TRBJ2-5
CDR3 length: 15
V gene: TRBV7-2
CDR3 protein: CASSLTAGAQETQYF

J gene: TRBJ2-5
CDR3 length: 13
V gene: TRBV5-1
CDR3 protein: CASSPSLEETQYF

J gene: TRBJ1-4
CDR3 length: 17
V gene: TRBV3-1
CDR3 protein: CASSQAFPGRLEEKLFF

J gene: TRBJ1-5
CDR3 length: 17
V gene: TRBV7-2
CDR3 protein: CASSLGQGAGSNQPQHF

J gene: TRBJ2-3
CDR3 length: 14
V gene: TRBV27
CDR3 protein: CASSLLDPGGTQYF

J gene: TRBJ2-7
CDR3 length: 13
V gene: TRBV7-6
CDR3 protein: CASSPPQGSEQYF

J gene: TRBJ1-1
CDR3 length: 13
V gene: TRBV6-2/TRBV6-3
CDR3 protein: CASTIVGTTEAFF

J gene: TRBJ1-1
CDR3 length: 14
V gene: TRBV18
CDR3 protein: CASSPPGRNTEAFF

J gene: TRBJ2-3
CDR3 length: 14
V gene: TRBV10-2
CDR3 protein: CASSVGPGKYTQYF

J gene: TRBJ2-7
CDR3 length: 14
V gene: TRBV20-1
CDR3 protein: CSARATTSSYEQYF

J gene: TRBJ2-2
CDR3 length: 15
V gene: TRBV5-6
CDR3 protein: CASSSTGWDTGELFF

J gene: TRBJ1-2
CDR3 length: 15
V gene: TRBV6-6
CDR3 protein: CASSPSQGTLGGYTF

J gene: TRBJ1-5
CDR3 length: 14
V gene: TRBV4-1
CDR3 protein: CASSPTGEDQPQHF

J gene: TRBJ2-7
CDR3 length: 13
V gene: TRBV5-1
CDR3 protein: CASSLDPGYEQYF

J gene: TRBJ1-1
CDR3 length: 16
V gene: TRBV6-5
CDR3 protein: CASSYSSRVWSTEAFF

J gene: TRBJ2-5
CDR3 length: 15
V gene: TRBV12-3/TRBV12-4
CDR3 protein: CASSLQGAFRETQYF

J gene: TRBJ2-3
CDR3 length: 14
V gene: TRBV9
CDR3 protein: CASSASLSSDTQYF

J gene: TRBJ2-7
CDR3 length: 12
V gene: TRBV5-1
CDR3 protein: CASSTRAGEQYF

J gene: TRBJ2-5
CDR3 length: 16
V gene: TRBV7-2
CDR3 protein: CASSVVRGVLQETQYF

J gene: TRBJ2-3
CDR3 length: 14
V gene: TRBV4-3
CDR3 protein: CASSQEGGSDTQYF

J gene: TRBJ2-7
CDR3 length: 11
V gene: TRBV5-6
CDR3 protein: CASSLYHEQYF

J gene: TRBJ1-1
CDR3 length: 16
V gene: TRBV12-3/TRBV12-4
CDR3 protein: CASFISPPRVNTEAFF

J gene: TRBJ1-1
CDR3 length: 17
V gene: TRBV6-5
CDR3 protein: CASSYSIPGRLNTEAFF

J gene: TRBJ2-1
CDR3 length: 14
V gene: TRBV3-1
CDR3 protein: CASSRGAGYNEQFF

J gene: TRBJ2-7
CDR3 length: 15
V gene: TRBV7-2
CDR3 protein: CASSFGQGAAYEQYF

J gene: TRBJ1-5
CDR3 length: 15
V gene: TRBV12-3/TRBV12-4
CDR3 protein: CASSFGGGGNQPQHF

J gene: TRBJ1-6
CDR3 length: 19
V gene: TRBV15
CDR3 protein: CATSRDWAQQGLRNSPLHF